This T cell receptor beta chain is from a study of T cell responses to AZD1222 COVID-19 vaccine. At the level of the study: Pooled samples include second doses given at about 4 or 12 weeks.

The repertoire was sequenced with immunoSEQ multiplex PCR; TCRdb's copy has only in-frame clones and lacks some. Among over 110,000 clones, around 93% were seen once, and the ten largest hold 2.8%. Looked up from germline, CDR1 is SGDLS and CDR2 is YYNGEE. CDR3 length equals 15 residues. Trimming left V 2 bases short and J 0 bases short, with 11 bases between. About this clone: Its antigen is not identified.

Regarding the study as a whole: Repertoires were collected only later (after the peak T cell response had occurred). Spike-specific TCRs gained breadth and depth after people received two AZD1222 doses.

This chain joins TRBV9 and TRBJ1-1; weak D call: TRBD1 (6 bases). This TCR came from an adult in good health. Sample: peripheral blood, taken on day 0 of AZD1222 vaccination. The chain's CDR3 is CASSVQGLMNTEAFF. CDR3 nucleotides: TGTGCCAGCAGCGTTCAGGGGTTGATGAACACTGAAGCTTTCTTT. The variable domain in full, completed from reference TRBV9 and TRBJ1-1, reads DSGVTQTPKHLITATGQRVTLRCSPRSGDLSVYWYQQSLDQGLQFLIQYYNGEERAKGNILERFSAQQFPDLHSELNLSSLELGDSALYFCASSVQGLMNTEAFFGQGTRLTVV.